The present TCR beta chain was sequenced within a study of shared clonotypes between healthy human individuals. Between the trimmed V and J ends, which lost 1 base and 7 bases, there was a span of 16 bases. Germline V lookup: CDR1 MNHEY, CDR2 SMNVEV (reference sequence). The CDR3 length is 15 residues. DNA at approximately 200 ng, approximately 30,000 T cell genomes, went into sorted-subset replicate PCRs. Sequenced by immunoSEQ multiplex PCR; TCRdb stores in-frame clones only, minus some. The table records fewer than 1.8 million clones, approximately 98.5% of them present only once. Sequencing was performed on naive CD4+ T cells sorted from blood. Subset meaning: CD45RA+ positively selected. The chain carries TRBV27 and TRBJ1-2, with D possibly being TRBD1 (6 bases). This clonotype was obtained from a man aged 25-45 years in good health. CDR3 nucleotides: TGTGCCAGCAGTTTATTCGCGGGGGCGCAAAGTGGCTACACCTTC. This codes for CASSLFAGAQSGYTF.